The present TCR beta chain was sequenced within a study of post-analysis software for immune sequencing data. Across the study: The disease courses spanned relapsing-remitting, secondary progressive and progressive-relapsing forms of multiple sclerosis.

This clonotype was recorded a few times. Antigen: not known. Unique molecular identifiers were built into the TCR beta cDNA libraries. TCRdb redid the calling of the PCR reads with MiXCR, one entry per CDR3 protein. In the table there are 500,000 to 600,000 distinct CDR3 sequences, roughly 47% of which are singletons. Study-level results: Five TRBV segments (TRBV5-6, TRBV5-1 and TRBV20-1 among them) occurred more frequently in patients than in controls. Comparison with controls showed significantly lower normalized Chao1 diversity in multiple sclerosis patients.

CDR1 and CDR2 (germline): ENHRY, SYGVKD. This CDR3 comprises 13 residues. V gave up 2 bases and J gave up 14 bases, with 13 bases separating them. The specimen was blood. The TCR was taken from a girl aged 10 to 17 with multiple sclerosis. The chain employs TRBV10-3 and TRBJ1-6; D not resolved. In nucleotides, the CDR3 is TGTGCCATCAGTGAGCTTCAGTATGCGGCCCTCCACTTT. Its protein product is CAISELQYAALHF.